Listed below are T cell receptor beta chains from one sample, sequenced in a study of T cell responses to AZD1222 COVID-19 vaccine. Clones were read by immunoSEQ multiplex PCR, and TCRdb kept only the in-frame ones, dropping some. The table lists approximately 200,000 clones, roughly nine tenths of them singletons. Sample: peripheral blood, taken 28 days after the second AZD1222 dose. The receptors derive from an adult who received the AZD1222 COVID-19 vaccine. Both conserved end residues are part of each CDR3. Fields, in order: clone size, D gene, J gene, V gene, CDR3 DNA, CDR3 protein. The D gene is left open where the match is weak. Not all rows give a size; the values are once, few, many and, for expanded clones, a class.

>NA|NA|TRBJ2-1|TRBV7-9
TGTGCCAGCAGCTTACTAGGGGGCAATGAGCAGTTCTTC
CASSLLGGNEQFF
>NA|NA|TRBJ2-3|TRBV4-3
TGCGCCAGCAGCCGCGTGGGAGCGGACACAGATACGCAGTATTTT
CASSRVGADTDTQYF
>once|NA|TRBJ1-2|TRBV18
TGTGCCAGCTCACCCGAGGCGGCCCTAAGATCTGGCTACACCTTC
CASSPEAALRSGYTF
>NA|NA|TRBJ2-7|TRBV30
TGTGCCTACAACCCCGTGGGGGGTTTCTACGAGCAGTACTTC
CAYNPVGGFYEQYF
>NA|TRBD2|TRBJ2-1|TRBV7-7
TGTGCTAGCAGCTTAGACGGACGGGAGGGTAATGAGCAGTTCTTC
CASSLDGREGNEQFF
>NA|NA|TRBJ2-7|TRBV10-3
TGTGCCATCAACCGCGGACCCAGCTCCTACGAGCAGTACTTC
CAINRGPSSYEQYF
>once|TRBD1|TRBJ2-7|TRBV19
TGTGCCAGTAGTTCTACAGGGGATTACGAGCAGTACTTC
CASSSTGDYEQYF
>NA|NA|TRBJ1-1|TRBV7-9
TGTGCCAGCAGCTTAGAGTACACTGAAGCTTTCTTT
CASSLEYTEAFF
>NA|NA|TRBJ2-1|TRBV30
TGTGCCTGGAAGTCTCGGCGTCTTCAGAGCTCCTACAATGAGCAGTTCTTC
CAWKSRRLQSSYNEQFF
>NA|NA|TRBJ2-2|TRBV9
TGTGCCAGCAGGCCTCTGATAAACACCGGGGAGCTGTTTTTT
CASRPLINTGELFF
>NA|NA|TRBJ1-4|TRBV2
TGTGCCAGCAGGGCAGGGGCTACTAGCTCTAATGAAAAACTGTTTTTT
CASRAGATSSNEKLFF
>once|NA|TRBJ2-7|TRBV4-1
TGCGCCAGCAGCCAAGTTTCGGCGGACCCCTCCTACGAGCAGTACTTC
CASSQVSADPSYEQYF
>once|NA|TRBJ2-1|TRBV7-3
TGTGCCAGCAGCTTAACCCGGGACGCCAATGAGCAGTTCTTC
CASSLTRDANEQFF